This T cell receptor beta chain is drawn from a study of PD-1 blockade in classical Hodgkin lymphoma. Background on the study: Patients had nivolumab dosed at 3 mg/kg, delivered intravenously every 2 weeks. Study-level findings and limits: Reasons behind the repertoire differences stay unclear, perhaps disease activity or earlier therapy. Partial responders and progressors had significantly lower baseline TCR diversity.

As to time point: cycle 4 day 1 (C4D1), after 5 to 7 weeks of nivolumab. Brentuximab vedotin exposure varied among the patients, all of whom had relapsed after autologous stem cell transplantation. Researchers used magnetic negative selection to pull out pure CD4+ T cells from thawed PBMCs. In germline, CDR1 is SGHVS, CDR2 FQNEAQ. V was clipped by 5 bases and J by 3 bases, with 10 bases between them. This CDR3 comprises 13 residues. TCRdb keeps only in-frame clones here, not all; method: immunoSEQ multiplex PCR. This table has 20,000 to 25,000 clones, 75% to 90% appearing once. On this clone: Its antigen remains unknown.

The receptor's source is a human donor with classical Hodgkin lymphoma. The rearrangement links TRBV7-8 to TRBJ1-1; D call uncertain. The sequences come from CD4+ T cells from blood, collected before the fourth cycle of nivolumab. The CDR3 region is CASSVVRDTEAFF. Written as DNA, the CDR3 is TGTGCCAGCAGCGTCGTGAGGGACACTGAAGCTTTCTTT.